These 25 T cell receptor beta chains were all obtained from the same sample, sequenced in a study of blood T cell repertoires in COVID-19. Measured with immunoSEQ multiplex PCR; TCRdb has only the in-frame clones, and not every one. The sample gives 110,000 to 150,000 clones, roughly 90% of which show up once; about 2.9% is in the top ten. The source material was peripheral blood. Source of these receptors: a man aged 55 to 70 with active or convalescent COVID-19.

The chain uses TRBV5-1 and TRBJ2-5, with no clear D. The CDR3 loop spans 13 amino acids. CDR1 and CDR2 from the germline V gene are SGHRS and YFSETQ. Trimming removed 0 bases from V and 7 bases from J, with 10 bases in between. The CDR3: CASSLATSGTQYF. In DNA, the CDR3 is TGCGCCAGCAGCTTGGCGACTTCGGGGACCCAGTACTTC.

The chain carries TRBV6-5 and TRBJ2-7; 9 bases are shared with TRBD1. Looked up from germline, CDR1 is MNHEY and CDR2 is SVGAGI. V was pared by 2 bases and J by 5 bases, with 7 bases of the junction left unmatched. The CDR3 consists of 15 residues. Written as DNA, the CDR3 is TGTGCCAGCAGTTACGGGACAGGGAGGCGGAACGAGCAGTACTTC. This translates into CASSYGTGRRNEQYF.

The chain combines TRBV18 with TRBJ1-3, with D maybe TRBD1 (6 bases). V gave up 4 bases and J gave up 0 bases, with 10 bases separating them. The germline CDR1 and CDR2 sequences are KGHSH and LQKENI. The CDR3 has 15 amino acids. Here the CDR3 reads CASSLGQYSGNTIYF. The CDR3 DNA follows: TGTGCCAGCTCACTCGGACAGTACTCTGGAAACACCATATATTTT.

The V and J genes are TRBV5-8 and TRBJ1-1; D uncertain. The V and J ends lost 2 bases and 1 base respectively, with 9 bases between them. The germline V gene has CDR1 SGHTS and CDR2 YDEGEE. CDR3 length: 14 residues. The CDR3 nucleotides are TGTGCCAGCAGCTTTCGAGGCCAGAACACTGAAGCTTTCTTT. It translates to CASSFRGQNTEAFF.

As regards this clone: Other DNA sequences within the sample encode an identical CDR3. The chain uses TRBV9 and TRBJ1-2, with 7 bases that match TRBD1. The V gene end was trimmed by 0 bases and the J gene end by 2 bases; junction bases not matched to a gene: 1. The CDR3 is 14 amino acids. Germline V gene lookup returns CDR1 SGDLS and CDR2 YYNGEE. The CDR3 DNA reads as TGTGCCAGCAGCGTAGGACAGGGAAACTATGGCTACACCTTC. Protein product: CASSVGQGNYGYTF.

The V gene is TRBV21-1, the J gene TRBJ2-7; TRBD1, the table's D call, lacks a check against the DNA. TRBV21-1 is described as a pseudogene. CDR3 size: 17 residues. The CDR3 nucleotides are TGTGCCAGCAGCAAGCGCTATACAGGGGGCGGTTGGGGCGAGCAGTACTTC. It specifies CASSKRYTGGGWGEQYF.

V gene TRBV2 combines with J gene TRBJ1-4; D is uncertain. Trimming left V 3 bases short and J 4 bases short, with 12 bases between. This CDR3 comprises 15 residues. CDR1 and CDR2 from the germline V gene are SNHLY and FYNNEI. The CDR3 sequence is CASSEGGSRNEKLFF. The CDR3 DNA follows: TGTGCCAGCAGTGAGGGAGGTAGTCGTAATGAAAAACTGTTTTTT.

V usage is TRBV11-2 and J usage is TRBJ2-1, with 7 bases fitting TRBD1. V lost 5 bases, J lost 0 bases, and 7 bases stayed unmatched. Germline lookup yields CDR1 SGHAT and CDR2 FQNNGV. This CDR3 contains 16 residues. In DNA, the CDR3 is TGTGCCAGCAGCAATCCGGGACAGTACTCCTACAATGAGCAGTTCTTC. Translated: CASSNPGQYSYNEQFF.

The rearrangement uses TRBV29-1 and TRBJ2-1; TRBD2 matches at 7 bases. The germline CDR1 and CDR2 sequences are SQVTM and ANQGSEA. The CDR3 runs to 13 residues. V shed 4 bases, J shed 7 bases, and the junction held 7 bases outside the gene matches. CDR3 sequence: CSVARGGGNEQFF. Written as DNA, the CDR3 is TGCAGCGTTGCCCGGGGCGGGGGAAATGAGCAGTTCTTC.

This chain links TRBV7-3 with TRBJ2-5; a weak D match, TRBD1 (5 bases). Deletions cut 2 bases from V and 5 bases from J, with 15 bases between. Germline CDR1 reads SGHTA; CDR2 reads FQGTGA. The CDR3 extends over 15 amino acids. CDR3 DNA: TGTGCCAGCAGCTTACGCACAGGCCGGTTGGAGACCCAGTACTTC. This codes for CASSLRTGRLETQYF.

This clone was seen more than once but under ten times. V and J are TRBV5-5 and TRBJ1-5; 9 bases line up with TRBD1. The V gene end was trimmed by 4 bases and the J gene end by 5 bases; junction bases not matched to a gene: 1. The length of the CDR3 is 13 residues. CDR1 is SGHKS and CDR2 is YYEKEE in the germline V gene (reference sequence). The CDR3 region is CASSRTGDQPQHF. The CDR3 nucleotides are TGTGCCAGCAGCCGGACAGGGGATCAGCCCCAGCATTTT.

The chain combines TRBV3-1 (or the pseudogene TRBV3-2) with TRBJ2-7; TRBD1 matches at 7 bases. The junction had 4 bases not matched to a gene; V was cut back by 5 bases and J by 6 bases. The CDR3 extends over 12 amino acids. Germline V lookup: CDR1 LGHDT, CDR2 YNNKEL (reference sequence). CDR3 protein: CASSARQGEQYF. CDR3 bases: TGTGCCAGCAGCGCCCGACAGGGCGAGCAGTACTTC.

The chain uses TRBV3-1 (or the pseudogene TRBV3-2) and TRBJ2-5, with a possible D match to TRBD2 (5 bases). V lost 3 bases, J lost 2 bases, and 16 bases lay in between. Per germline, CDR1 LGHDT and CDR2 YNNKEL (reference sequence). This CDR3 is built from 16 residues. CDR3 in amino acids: CASSHNSGLGQETQYF. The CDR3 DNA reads TGTGCCAGCAGCCACAACTCCGGACTTGGTCAAGAGACCCAGTACTTC.

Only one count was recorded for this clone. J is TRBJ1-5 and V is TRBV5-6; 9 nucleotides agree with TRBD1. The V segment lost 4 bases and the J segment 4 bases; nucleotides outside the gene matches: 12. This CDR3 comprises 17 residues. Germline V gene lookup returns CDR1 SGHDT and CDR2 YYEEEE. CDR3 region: CASSLDRGNGKNQPQHF. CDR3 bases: TGTGCCAGCAGCCTGGACAGGGGTAATGGAAAGAATCAGCCCCAGCATTTT.

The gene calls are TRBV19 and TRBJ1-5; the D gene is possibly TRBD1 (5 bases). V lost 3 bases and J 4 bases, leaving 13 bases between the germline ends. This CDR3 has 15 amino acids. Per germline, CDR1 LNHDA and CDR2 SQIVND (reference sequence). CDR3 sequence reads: CASSMGQGTNQPQHF. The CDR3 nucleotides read TGTGCCAGTAGTATGGGCCAGGGTACAAATCAGCCCCAGCATTTT.

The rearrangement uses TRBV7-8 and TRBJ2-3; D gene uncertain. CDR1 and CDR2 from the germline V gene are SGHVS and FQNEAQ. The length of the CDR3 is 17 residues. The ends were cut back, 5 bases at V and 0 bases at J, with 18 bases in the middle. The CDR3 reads CASSRMIESASTDTQYF. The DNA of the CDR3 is TGTGCCAGCAGCCGCATGATAGAGAGTGCTAGCACAGATACGCAGTATTTT.

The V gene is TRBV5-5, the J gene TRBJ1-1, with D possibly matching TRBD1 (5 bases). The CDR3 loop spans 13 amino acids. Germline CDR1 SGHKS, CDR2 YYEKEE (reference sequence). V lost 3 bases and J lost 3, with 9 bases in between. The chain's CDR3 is CASSSWGDTEAFF. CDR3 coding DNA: TGTGCCAGCAGCTCGTGGGGGGACACTGAAGCTTTCTTT.

The CDR3 loop reads CASSKLPGIGYEQYF. CDR3 nucleotide sequence: TGTGCCAGTAGTAAACTACCAGGGATCGGCTACGAGCAGTACTTC. J is TRBJ2-7 and V is TRBV19, with D possibly being TRBD1 (5 bases). Trimming cost V 4 bases and J 3 bases, with 16 bases left between them. Per the germline V gene, CDR1 is LNHDA and CDR2 is SQIVND (reference sequence). There are 15 residues in the CDR3.

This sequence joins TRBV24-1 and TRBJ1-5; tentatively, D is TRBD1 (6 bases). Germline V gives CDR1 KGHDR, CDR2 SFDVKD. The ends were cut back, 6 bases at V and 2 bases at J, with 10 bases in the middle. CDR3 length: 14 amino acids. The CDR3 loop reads CATSPRGGNQPQHF. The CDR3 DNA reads TGTGCCACCAGTCCCAGGGGAGGCAATCAGCCCCAGCATTTT.

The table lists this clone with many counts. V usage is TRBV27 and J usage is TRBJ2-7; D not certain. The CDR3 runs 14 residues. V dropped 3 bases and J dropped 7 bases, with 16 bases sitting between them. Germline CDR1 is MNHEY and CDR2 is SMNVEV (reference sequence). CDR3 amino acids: CASSFSGSAWEQYF. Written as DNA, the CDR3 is TGTGCCAGCAGTTTTTCCGGGTCCGCTTGGGAGCAGTACTTC.

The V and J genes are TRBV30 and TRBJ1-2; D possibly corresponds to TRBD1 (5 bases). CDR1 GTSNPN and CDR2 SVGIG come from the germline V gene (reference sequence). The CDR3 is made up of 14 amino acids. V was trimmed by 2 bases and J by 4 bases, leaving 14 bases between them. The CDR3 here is CAWSSQRTSYGYTF. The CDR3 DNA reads TGTGCCTGGAGTAGCCAAAGGACAAGCTATGGCTACACCTTC.

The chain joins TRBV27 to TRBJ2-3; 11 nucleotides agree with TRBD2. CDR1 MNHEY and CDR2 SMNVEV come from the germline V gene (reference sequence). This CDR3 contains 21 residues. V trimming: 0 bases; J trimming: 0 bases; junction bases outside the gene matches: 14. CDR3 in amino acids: CASSLSMGWGLAVLSTDTQYF. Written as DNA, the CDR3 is TGTGCCAGCAGTTTATCGATGGGGTGGGGACTAGCGGTACTTAGCACAGATACGCAGTATTTT.

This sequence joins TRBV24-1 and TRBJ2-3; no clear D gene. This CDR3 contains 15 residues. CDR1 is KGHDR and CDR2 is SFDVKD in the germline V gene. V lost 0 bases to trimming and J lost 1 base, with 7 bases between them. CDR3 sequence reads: CATSDLHRGTDTQYF. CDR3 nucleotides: TGTGCCACCAGTGATTTGCACCGGGGCACAGATACGCAGTATTTT.

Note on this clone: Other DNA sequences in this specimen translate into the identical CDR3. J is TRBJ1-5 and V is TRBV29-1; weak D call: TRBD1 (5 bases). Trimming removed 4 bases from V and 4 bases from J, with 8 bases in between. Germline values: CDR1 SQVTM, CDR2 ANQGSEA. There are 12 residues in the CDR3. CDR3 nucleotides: TGCAGCGTTGTGTCAGGGAATCAGCCCCAGCATTTT. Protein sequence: CSVVSGNQPQHF.

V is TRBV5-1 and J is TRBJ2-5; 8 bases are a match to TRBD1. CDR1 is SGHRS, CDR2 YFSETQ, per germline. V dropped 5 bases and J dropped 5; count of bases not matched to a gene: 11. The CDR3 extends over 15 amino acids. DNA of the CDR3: TGCGCCAGCAGTTTACGACAGGGGACCGGGGAGACCCAGTACTTC. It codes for CASSLRQGTGETQYF.